A single sample gave rise to the 27 T cell receptor beta chains below, sequenced in a study of blood T cells in healthy people across ages. A second roughly 7 to 12 cycle PCR used barcoded and J-beta primers. Via MiXCR, TCRdb re-called the 5' RACE reads, giving one row per CDR3 protein. There are about 1.8 million distinct CDR3 sequences in the sample; around half occur only once, and approximately 2.1% lies in the top ten. Specimen: blood. These receptors were taken from a woman aged 40-49 years in good health.

The rearrangement joins TRBV20-1 to TRBJ2-5, with D perhaps matching TRBD1 (5 bases). The CDR3 is made up of 14 amino acids. CDR1 DFQATT and CDR2 SNEGSKA come from the germline V gene (reference sequence). V lost 2 bases and J 5 bases, leaving 15 bases between the germline ends. CDR3 sequence (DNA): TGCAGTGCTAGAAGCTTAGGGAAGGGGGAGACCCAGTACTTC. Amino acid sequence: CSARSLGKGETQYF.

This clonotype has only a few counts. The CDR3 loop reads CASSEVGGGEQYF. CDR3 DNA sequence: TGTGCCAGCAGTGAAGTTGGAGGCGGGGAGCAGTACTTC. V is TRBV2 and J is TRBJ2-5; D might be TRBD2 (6 bases). Trimming stripped 1 base from V and 11 bases from J, with 14 bases between. The CDR3 sequence is 13 residues long. CDR1 SNHLY and CDR2 FYNNEI come from the germline V gene.

The chain uses TRBV28 and TRBJ1-5; 7 bases are a match to TRBD1. CDR3 size: 16 residues. Trimming at V came to 6 bases and at J to 8 bases, leaving 16 bases not matched to a gene. Germline assignment: CDR1 MDHEN and CDR2 SYDVKM. CDR3: CASRHDREGRLEPQHF. In DNA form, the CDR3 reads TGTGCCAGCAGACATGACAGGGAAGGGCGGTTGGAGCCCCAGCATTTT.

This clonotype was found a few times. This chain connects TRBV14 to TRBJ1-2; 9 positions agree with TRBD1. Germline CDR1 is SGHDN and CDR2 is FVKESK. This CDR3 is built from 13 residues. V lost 3 bases and J lost 8; bases outside the gene matches: 4. CDR3 bases: TGTGCCAGCAGCCAGGGACAGGGAATCGGCTACACCTTC. Its protein is CASSQGQGIGYTF.

The V call is TRBV20-1, the J call TRBJ1-2; 7 bases line up with TRBD1. The CDR3 runs to 13 residues. Per the germline V gene, CDR1 is DFQATT and CDR2 is SNEGSKA (reference sequence). CDR3 bases: TGCAGCCTACCGGGACAGCCCGCCTATGGCTACACCTTC. This translates into CSLPGQPAYGYTF.

The V and J genes are TRBV15 and TRBJ2-7, with D unclear. V was shortened by 5 bases and J by 1 base, with 12 bases between the two germline ends. This CDR3 comprises 14 residues. Germline V gene data show CDR1 as LNHNV and CDR2 as YYDKDF (reference sequence). The DNA of the CDR3 is TGTGCCACCAGCGATGTCCCAAGATCCTACGAGCAGTACTTC. Translation gives CATSDVPRSYEQYF. Together with reference TRBV15 and TRBJ2-7, the CDR3 gives the full variable domain: DAMVIQNPRYQVTQFGKPVTLSCSQTLNHNVMYWYQQKSSQAPKLLFHYYDKDFNNEADTPDNFQSRRPNTSFCFLDIRSPGLGDTAMYLCATSDVPRSYEQYFGPGTRLTVT.

The V and J genes are TRBV27 and TRBJ1-1; D unclear. The V and J ends lost 6 bases and 4 bases respectively, with 18 bases between them. Germline V gene data show CDR1 as MNHEY and CDR2 as SMNVEV (reference sequence). This CDR3 region has 15 residues. The CDR3 DNA follows: TGTGCCAGCAGCTATACCCTGTTGGGTACCACTGAAGCTTTCTTT. Translated, it gives CASSYTLLGTTEAFF.

This clonotype occurred many times. This sequence joins TRBV6-2 or TRBV6-3 and TRBJ2-4; D gene ambiguous. Trimming cost V 7 bases and J 7 bases, with 20 bases left between them. Germline V gives CDR1 MNHEY, CDR2 SVGEGT. The CDR3 totals 15 residues. CDR3 DNA: TGTGCCAGCACCCCCTTGGACGCGGATATGAACATTCAGTACTTC. It specifies CASTPLDADMNIQYF.

J is TRBJ1-2 and V is TRBV3-1; 7 nucleotides match TRBD1. Germline loops: CDR1 LGHDT, CDR2 YNNKEL (reference sequence). The CDR3 has 16 residues. V lost 4 bases to trimming and J lost 2 bases; unmatched junction nucleotides: 10. DNA for the CDR3: TGTGCCAGCAGCCCGCGAGGACAGGCCCTCAACTATGGCTACACCTTC. The encoded protein is CASSPRGQALNYGYTF.

The chain carries TRBV6-2 or TRBV6-3 and TRBJ2-5; D is undetermined. The CDR3 runs to 13 residues. The germline gives CDR1 MNHEY, CDR2 SVGEGT. V gave up 6 bases and J gave up 0 bases, with 8 bases separating them. This chain's CDR3 is CASRDLNQETQYF. The CDR3 DNA follows: TGTGCCAGCAGGGATCTCAACCAAGAGACCCAGTACTTC.

J is TRBJ1-1 and V is TRBV6-1; weak D call: TRBD1 (5 bases). The CDR3 is 12 amino acids. Germline V gene lookup returns CDR1 MNHNS and CDR2 SASEGT. V was clipped by 5 bases and J by 7 bases, with 11 bases between them. The CDR3: CASSPGSLEAFF. DNA for the CDR3: TGTGCCAGCAGTCCAGGGTCGCTTGAAGCTTTCTTT.

In this sample, this clonotype turned up a few times. This rearrangement joins TRBV4-1 to TRBJ2-3; 7 bases agree with TRBD1. The J segment lost 6 bases and the V segment lost 3 bases, leaving 6 bases of the junction unmatched. Germline CDR1 is MGHRA and CDR2 is YSYEKL. The CDR3 spans 14 residues. The CDR3 reads CASSQPAGGDTQYF. The CDR3 DNA is TGCGCCAGCAGCCAGCCCGCAGGGGGTGATACGCAGTATTTT.

The chain couples TRBV4-3 to TRBJ2-5; 8 positions match TRBD2. The CDR3 extends over 16 amino acids. Unmatched junction bases numbered 9, after V lost 2 bases and J lost 4 bases. CDR1 and CDR2 (germline): LGHNA, YSLEER. CDR3 in DNA: TGCGCCAGCAGCCAAAATAGCGGGGTAAGGGGAGAGACCCAGTACTTC. Protein: CASSQNSGVRGETQYF.

This rearrangement joins TRBV4-1 to TRBJ2-7, with D maybe TRBD2 (5 bases). The CDR3 runs 15 residues. V lost 0 bases to trimming and J lost 1 base, with 10 bases between them. Germline V gene sequence: CDR1 MGHRA, CDR2 YSYEKL. CDR3 nucleotide sequence: TGCGCCAGCAGCCAAGACCCCGAGGGTTCCTACGAGCAGTACTTC. Translating gives CASSQDPEGSYEQYF.

The chain recombines TRBV24-1 with TRBJ2-3, with D possibly matching TRBD2 (6 bases). The V gene lost 4 bases and the J gene lost 3 bases, with 10 bases spanning the gap. The germline gives CDR1 KGHDR, CDR2 SFDVKD. This CDR3 comprises 14 residues. DNA of the CDR3: TGTGCCACCAGTGAACGACTAGTGACAGATACGCAGTATTTT. Protein: CATSERLVTDTQYF.

This clonotype turned up a few times. V is TRBV29-1 and J is TRBJ2-1; possibly TRBD1 or TRBD2 for D (5 bases each). Germline CDR1 SQVTM, CDR2 ANQGSEA. This CDR3 has 13 residues. The germline V and J ends were trimmed by 6 bases and 8 bases, with 17 bases remaining between them. CDR3 in DNA: TGCAGCGTCCACCCGGGACCCGGACATGAGCAGTTCTTC. Its translation is CSVHPGPGHEQFF.

This clonotype has only one observation. This chain's CDR3 is CASSSGQLDNEKLFF. The CDR3 nucleotides read TGTGCCAGCAGCTCGGGACAGCTGGATAATGAAAAACTGTTTTTT. V gene TRBV7-2 combines with J gene TRBJ1-4, with 7 nucleotides matching TRBD1. The germline CDR1 and CDR2 sequences are SGHTA and FQGNSA. The CDR3 length is 15 residues. V dropped 4 bases and J dropped 4; count of bases not matched to a gene: 6. The full variable domain, with the rest looked up from reference TRBV7-2 and TRBJ1-4, is GAGVSQSPSNKVTEKGKDVELRCDPISGHTALYWYRQSLGQGLEFLIYFQGNSAPDKSGLPSDRFSAERTGGSVSTLTIQRTQQEDSAVYLCASSSGQLDNEKLFFGSGTQLSVL.

V gene TRBV10-3 combines with J gene TRBJ2-1; 9 bases align to TRBD2. CDR3 length equals 14 residues. With 6 bases clipped from V and 4 bases from J, the junction kept 4 bases outside the gene matches. The germline V gene encodes CDR1 ENHRY and CDR2 SYGVKD. CDR3 protein: CAIRASGEYNEQFF. The DNA for the CDR3 is TGTGCCATCAGGGCTAGCGGGGAATACAATGAGCAGTTCTTC.

DNA of the CDR3: TGTGCCAGCAATAAAGGGGGCAGATTAAGCTCCTACGAGCAGTACTTC. Translation: CASNKGGRLSSYEQYF. V and J are TRBV2 and TRBJ2-7; 7 positions match TRBD1. Germline assignment: CDR1 SNHLY and CDR2 FYNNEI. The CDR3 runs 16 residues. V shed 7 bases and J 0 bases; nucleotides not matched to a gene: 12.

This clonotype was recorded many times. The CDR3 protein is CSAIVTDTQYF. DNA of the CDR3: TGCAGTGCTATAGTCACAGATACGCAGTATTTT. The chain recombines TRBV20-1 with TRBJ2-3; unclear D gene. The CDR3 is made up of 11 amino acids. CDR1 is DFQATT, CDR2 SNEGSKA, per germline (reference sequence). The V end lost 4 bases, the J end lost 2 bases, and 4 bases lay between the germline ends.

This CDR3 is CASSLRGAINYGYTF. CDR3 coding DNA: TGTGCCAGCAGCTTGAGGGGGGCGATTAACTATGGCTACACCTTC. J is TRBJ1-2 and V is TRBV5-6, with D maybe TRBD1 (6 bases). Germline V gives CDR1 SGHDT, CDR2 YYEEEE. The CDR3 consists of 15 residues. Trimming cost V 1 base and J 1 base, with 11 bases left between them.

This sequence joins TRBV20-1 and TRBJ2-5, with D perhaps given as TRBD1 or TRBD2 (5 bases each). The CDR3 runs to 15 residues. V lost 6 bases to trimming and J lost 1 base, with 18 bases between them. CDR1 is DFQATT, CDR2 SNEGSKA, per germline (reference sequence). The CDR3 DNA is TGCAGTGCGATGCCGATGGGGGTACCCCAAGAGACCCAGTACTTC. It specifies CSAMPMGVPQETQYF.

The chain joins TRBV15 to TRBJ2-3, with D perhaps assigned TRBD1 or TRBD2 (5 bases each). Germline CDR1 is LNHNV and CDR2 is YYDKDF (reference sequence). CDR3 length: 16 amino acids. V shed 1 base and J shed 3 bases, with 14 bases lying between them. The CDR3 sequence: CATSRAGTATTDTQYF. CDR3 DNA: TGTGCCACCAGCAGAGCCGGGACGGCGACTACAGATACGCAGTATTTT.

The chain uses TRBV20-1 and TRBJ1-1, with a tentative D call TRBD1 (6 bases). The CDR3 is 15 residues long. V was trimmed by 3 bases and J by 1 base, leaving 15 bases between them. Germline V lookup: CDR1 DFQATT, CDR2 SNEGSKA (reference sequence). Written as DNA, the CDR3 is TGCAGTGCTAGGCGGCCTCGGACAGCGAACACTGAAGCTTTCTTT. The encoded protein is CSARRPRTANTEAFF.

CDR3 in amino acids: CSARIRGAPKETQYF. The CDR3 bases are TGCAGTGCTAGAATTCGCGGGGCGCCTAAAGAGACCCAGTACTTC. This chain uses TRBV20-1 with TRBJ2-5; the D gene is possibly TRBD2 (6 bases). CDR1 and CDR2 from the germline V gene are DFQATT and SNEGSKA (reference sequence). With 2 bases removed from V and 3 bases from J, the gap between germline ends came to 16 bases. The CDR3 loop spans 15 amino acids.

This chain connects TRBV28 to TRBJ2-5; TRBD2 is a possible D gene (6 bases). This CDR3 has 16 residues. Trimming removed 6 bases from V and 2 bases from J, with 19 bases in between. CDR1 and CDR2 from the germline V gene are MDHEN and SYDVKM. The CDR3 DNA reads as TGTGCCAGCAGCCCCCCATCGGGGGTCGGGCAAGAGACCCAGTACTTC. Translated: CASSPPSGVGQETQYF.

V usage is TRBV20-1 and J usage is TRBJ2-5; D is possibly TRBD2 (6 bases). Deletions cut 3 bases from V and 2 bases from J, with 19 bases between. The CDR3 spans 16 residues. The germline gives CDR1 DFQATT, CDR2 SNEGSKA (reference sequence). CDR3 amino acids: CSASGSLDTLQETQYF. The CDR3 DNA follows: TGCAGTGCTAGCGGGAGTCTCGATACCCTACAAGAGACCCAGTACTTC.